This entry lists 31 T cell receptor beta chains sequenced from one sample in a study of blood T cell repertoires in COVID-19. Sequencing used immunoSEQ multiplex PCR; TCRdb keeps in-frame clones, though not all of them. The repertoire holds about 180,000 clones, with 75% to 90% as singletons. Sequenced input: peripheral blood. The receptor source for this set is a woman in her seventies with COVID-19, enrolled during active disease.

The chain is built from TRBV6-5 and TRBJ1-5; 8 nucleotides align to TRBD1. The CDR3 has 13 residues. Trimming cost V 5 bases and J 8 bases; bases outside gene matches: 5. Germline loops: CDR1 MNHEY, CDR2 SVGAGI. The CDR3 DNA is TGTGCCAGCAGTCCGACAGGGGTGGAGCCCCAGCATTTT. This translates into CASSPTGVEPQHF.

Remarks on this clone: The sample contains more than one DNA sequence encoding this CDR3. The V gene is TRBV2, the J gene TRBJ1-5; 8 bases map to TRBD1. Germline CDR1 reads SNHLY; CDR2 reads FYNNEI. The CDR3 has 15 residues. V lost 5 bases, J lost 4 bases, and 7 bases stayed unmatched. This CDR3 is CASSLSGQGNQPQHF. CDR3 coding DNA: TGTGCCAGCAGTCTTTCCGGACAGGGAAATCAGCCCCAGCATTTT.

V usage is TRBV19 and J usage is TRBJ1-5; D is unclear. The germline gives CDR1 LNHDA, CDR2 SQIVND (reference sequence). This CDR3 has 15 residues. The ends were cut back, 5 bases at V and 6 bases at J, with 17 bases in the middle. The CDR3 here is CASSFQVINGQPQHF. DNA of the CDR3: TGTGCCAGTAGTTTTCAGGTTATAAATGGTCAGCCCCAGCATTTT.

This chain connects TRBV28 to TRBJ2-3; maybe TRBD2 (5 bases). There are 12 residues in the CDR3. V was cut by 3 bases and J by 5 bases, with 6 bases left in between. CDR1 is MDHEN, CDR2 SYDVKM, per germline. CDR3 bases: TGTGCCAGCAGTTTGAGGGAAGATACGCAGTATTTT. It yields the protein CASSLREDTQYF.

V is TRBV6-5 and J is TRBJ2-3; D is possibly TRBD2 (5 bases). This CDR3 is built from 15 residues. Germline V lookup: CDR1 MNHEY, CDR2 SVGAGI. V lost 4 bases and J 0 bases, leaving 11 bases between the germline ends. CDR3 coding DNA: TGTGCCAGCAGTTCGGGGTCATCTAGCACAGATACGCAGTATTTT. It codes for CASSSGSSSTDTQYF.

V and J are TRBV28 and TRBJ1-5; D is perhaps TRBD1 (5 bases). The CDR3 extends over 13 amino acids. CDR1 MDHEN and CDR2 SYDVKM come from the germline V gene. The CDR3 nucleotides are TGTGGGTGCAGGGTAAATAGCAATCAGCCCCAGCATTTT. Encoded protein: CGCRVNSNQPQHF.

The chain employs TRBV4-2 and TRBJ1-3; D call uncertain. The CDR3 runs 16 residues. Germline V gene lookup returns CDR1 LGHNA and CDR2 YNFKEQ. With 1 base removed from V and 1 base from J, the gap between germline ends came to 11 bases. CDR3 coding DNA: TGTGCCAGCAGCCAAGCGCGAACAGATTCTGGAAACACCATATATTTT. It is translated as CASSQARTDSGNTIYF.

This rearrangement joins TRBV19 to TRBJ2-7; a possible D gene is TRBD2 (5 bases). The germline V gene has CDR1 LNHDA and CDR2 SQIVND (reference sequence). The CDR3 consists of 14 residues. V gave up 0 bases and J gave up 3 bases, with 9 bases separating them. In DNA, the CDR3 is TGTGCCAGTAGTATAGATGTTGAGGGCTACGAGCAGTACTTC. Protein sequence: CASSIDVEGYEQYF.

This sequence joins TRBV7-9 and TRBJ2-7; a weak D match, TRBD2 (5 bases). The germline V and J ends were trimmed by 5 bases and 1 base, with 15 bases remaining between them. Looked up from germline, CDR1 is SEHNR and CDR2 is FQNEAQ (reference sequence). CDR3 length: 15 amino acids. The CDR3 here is CASSQEAAPSYEQYF. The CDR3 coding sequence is TGTGCCAGCAGCCAGGAGGCAGCTCCGTCCTACGAGCAGTACTTC.

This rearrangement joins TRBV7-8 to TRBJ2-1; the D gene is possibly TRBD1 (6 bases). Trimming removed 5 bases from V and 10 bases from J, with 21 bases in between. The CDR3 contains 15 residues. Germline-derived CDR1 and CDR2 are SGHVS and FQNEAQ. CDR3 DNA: TGTGCCAGCAGCCACCGGGACACAATATCCGGGGAGCAGTTCTTC. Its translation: CASSHRDTISGEQFF.

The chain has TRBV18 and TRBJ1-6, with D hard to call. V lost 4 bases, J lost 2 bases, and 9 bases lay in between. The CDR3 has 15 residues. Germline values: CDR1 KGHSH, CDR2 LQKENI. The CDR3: CASSRSNAYNSPLHF. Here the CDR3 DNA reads TGTGCCAGCTCACGGAGTAATGCCTATAATTCACCCCTCCACTTT.

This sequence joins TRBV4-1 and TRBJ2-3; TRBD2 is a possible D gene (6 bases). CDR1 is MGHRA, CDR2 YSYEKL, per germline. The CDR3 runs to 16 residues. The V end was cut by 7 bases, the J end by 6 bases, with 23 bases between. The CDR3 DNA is TGCGCCAGCAAAACCACGGGACTGCCAACGGGGGATACGCAGTATTTT. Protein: CASKTTGLPTGDTQYF.

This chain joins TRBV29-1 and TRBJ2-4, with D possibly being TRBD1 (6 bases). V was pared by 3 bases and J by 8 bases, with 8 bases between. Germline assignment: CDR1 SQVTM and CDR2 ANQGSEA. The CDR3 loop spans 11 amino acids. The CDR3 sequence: CSVEAGDIQYF. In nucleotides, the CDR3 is TGCAGCGTTGAGGCAGGGGACATTCAGTACTTC.

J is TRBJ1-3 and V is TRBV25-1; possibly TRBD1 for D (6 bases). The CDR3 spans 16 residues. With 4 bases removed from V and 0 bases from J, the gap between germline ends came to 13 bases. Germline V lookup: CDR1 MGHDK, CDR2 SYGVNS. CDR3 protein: CASSGDRPSSGNTIYF. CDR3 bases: TGTGCCAGCAGTGGCGACAGGCCAAGCTCTGGAAACACCATATATTTT.

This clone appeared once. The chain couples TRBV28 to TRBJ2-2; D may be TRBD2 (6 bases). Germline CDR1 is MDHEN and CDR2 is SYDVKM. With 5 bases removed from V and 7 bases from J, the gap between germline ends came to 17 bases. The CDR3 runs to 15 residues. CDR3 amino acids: CASSGGGLRGGELFF. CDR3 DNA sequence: TGTGCCAGCAGTGGGGGAGGCCTCCGGGGCGGGGAGCTGTTTTTT. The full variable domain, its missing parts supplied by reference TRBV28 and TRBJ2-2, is DVKVTQSSRYLVKRTGEKVFLECVQDMDHENMFWYRQDPGLGLRLIYFSYDVKMKEKGDIPEGYSVSREKKERFSLILESASTNQTSMYLCASSGGGLRGGELFFGEGSRLTVL.

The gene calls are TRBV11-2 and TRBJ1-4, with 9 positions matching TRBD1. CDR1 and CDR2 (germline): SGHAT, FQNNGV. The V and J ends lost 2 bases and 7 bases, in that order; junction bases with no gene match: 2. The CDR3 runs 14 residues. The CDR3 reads CASSLHRGREKLFF. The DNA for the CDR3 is TGTGCCAGCAGCTTACACAGGGGGCGTGAAAAACTGTTTTTT.

CDR3 residues: CASSQDGGTGWRNTIYF. The CDR3 region has the DNA TGTGCCAGCAGCCAAGACGGTGGGACAGGGTGGAGAAACACCATATATTTT. The chain is built from TRBV3-1 (or the pseudogene TRBV3-2) and TRBJ1-3; TRBD1 matches at 9 bases. This CDR3 has 17 residues. Per the germline V gene, CDR1 is LGHDT and CDR2 is YNNKEL (reference sequence). The junction had 8 bases not matched to a gene; V was cut back by 0 bases and J by 5 bases.

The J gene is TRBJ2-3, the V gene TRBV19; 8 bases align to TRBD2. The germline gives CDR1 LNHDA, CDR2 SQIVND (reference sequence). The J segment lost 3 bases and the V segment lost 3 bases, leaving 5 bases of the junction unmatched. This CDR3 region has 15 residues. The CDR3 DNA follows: TGTGCCAGTAGTATCGACGGGAGGGAGACAGATACGCAGTATTTT. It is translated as CASSIDGRETDTQYF.

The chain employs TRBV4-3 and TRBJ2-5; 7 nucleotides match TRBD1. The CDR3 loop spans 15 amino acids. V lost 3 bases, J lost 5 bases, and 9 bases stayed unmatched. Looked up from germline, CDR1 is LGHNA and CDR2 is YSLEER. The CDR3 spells CASSQRTGGWETQYF. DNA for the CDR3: TGCGCCAGCAGCCAGAGGACAGGCGGGTGGGAGACCCAGTACTTC.

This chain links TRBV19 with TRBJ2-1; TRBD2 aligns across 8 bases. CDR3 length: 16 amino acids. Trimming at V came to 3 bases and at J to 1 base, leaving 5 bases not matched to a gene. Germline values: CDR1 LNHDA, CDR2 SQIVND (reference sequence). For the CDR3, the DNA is TGTGCCAGTAGTATCCTAGCGGGTGAATCCTACAATGAGCAGTTCTTC. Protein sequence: CASSILAGESYNEQFF.

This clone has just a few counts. The CDR3 region is CASSLPGMETQYF. CDR3 bases: TGTGCCAGCAGTTTACCAGGGATGGAGACCCAGTACTTC. This chain joins TRBV28 and TRBJ2-5; weak D call: TRBD1 (5 bases). Germline CDR1 is MDHEN and CDR2 is SYDVKM. There are 13 residues in the CDR3. V lost 2 bases and J 5 bases, leaving 9 bases between the germline ends.

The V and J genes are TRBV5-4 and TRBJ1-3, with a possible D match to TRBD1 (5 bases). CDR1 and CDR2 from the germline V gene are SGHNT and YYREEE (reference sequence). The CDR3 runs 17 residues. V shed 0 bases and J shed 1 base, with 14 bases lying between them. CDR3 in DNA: TGTGCCAGCAGCTTGGAACCTGGACGGACATCTGGAAACACCATATATTTT. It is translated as CASSLEPGRTSGNTIYF.

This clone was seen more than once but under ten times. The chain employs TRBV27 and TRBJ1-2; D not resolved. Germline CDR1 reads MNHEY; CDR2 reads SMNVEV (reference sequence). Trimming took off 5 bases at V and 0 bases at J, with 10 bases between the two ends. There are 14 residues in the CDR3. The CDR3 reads CASSKTEANYGYTF. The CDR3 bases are TGTGCCAGCAGTAAGACCGAGGCTAACTATGGCTACACCTTC.

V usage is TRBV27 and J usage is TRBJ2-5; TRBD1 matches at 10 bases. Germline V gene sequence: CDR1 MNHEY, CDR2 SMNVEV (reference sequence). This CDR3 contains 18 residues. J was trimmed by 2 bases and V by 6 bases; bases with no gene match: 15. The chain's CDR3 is CASSLRPWTGGGQETQYF. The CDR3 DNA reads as TGTGCCAGCAGCCTTCGACCCTGGACAGGGGGGGGACAAGAGACCCAGTACTTC.

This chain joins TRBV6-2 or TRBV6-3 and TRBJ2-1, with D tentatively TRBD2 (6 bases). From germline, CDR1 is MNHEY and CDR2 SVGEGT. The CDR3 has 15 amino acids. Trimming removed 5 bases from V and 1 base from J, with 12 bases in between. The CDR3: CASSQTSPSYNEQFF. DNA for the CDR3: TGTGCCAGCAGTCAGACTAGTCCGTCCTACAATGAGCAGTTCTTC.

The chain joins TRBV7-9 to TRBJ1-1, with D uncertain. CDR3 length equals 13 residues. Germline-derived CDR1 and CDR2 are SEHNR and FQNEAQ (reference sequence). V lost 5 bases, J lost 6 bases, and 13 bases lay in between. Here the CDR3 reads CASSRAGWPEAFF. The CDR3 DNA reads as TGTGCCAGCAGCCGCGCGGGGTGGCCTGAAGCTTTCTTT.

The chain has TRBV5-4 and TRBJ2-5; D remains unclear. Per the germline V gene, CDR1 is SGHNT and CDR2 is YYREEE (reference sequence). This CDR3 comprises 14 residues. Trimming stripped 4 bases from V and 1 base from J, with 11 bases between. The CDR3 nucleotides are TGTGCCAGCAGCGCGATAGATTCCCAAGAGACCCAGTACTTC. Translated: CASSAIDSQETQYF. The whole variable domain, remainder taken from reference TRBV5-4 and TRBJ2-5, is ETGVTQSPTHLIKTRGQQVTLRCSSQSGHNTVSWYQQALGQGPQFIFQYYREEENGRGNFPPRFSGLQFPNYSSELNVNALELDDSALYLCASSAIDSQETQYFGPGTRLLVL.

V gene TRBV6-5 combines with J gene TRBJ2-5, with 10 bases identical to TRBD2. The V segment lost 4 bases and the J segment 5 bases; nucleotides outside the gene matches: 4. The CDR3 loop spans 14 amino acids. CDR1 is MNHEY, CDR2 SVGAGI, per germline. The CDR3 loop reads CASSLASGGETQYF. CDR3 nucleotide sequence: TGTGCCAGCAGTTTGGCTAGCGGGGGCGAGACCCAGTACTTC.

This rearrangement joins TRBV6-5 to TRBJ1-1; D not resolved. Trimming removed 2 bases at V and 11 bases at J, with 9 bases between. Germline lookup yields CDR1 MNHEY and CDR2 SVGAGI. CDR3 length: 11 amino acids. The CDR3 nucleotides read TGTGCCAGCAGTTACGTCGGGGTGGCTTTCTTT. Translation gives CASSYVGVAFF.

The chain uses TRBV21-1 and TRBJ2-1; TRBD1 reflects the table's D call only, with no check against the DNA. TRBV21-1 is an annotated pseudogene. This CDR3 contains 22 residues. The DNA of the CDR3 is TGTGCCACCAATCGCCCCCTGTTTCGGTTTAGGTCCTTGGGACAGTTGACCGATGAGCAGTTCTTC. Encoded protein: CATNRPLFRFRSLGQLTDEQFF.

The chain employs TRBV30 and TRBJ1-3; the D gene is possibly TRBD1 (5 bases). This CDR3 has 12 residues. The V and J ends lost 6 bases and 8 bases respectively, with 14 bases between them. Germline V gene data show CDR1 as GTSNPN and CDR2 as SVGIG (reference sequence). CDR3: CACLGGGHTIYF. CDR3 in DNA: TGTGCCTGCCTCGGGGGAGGACACACCATATATTTT.